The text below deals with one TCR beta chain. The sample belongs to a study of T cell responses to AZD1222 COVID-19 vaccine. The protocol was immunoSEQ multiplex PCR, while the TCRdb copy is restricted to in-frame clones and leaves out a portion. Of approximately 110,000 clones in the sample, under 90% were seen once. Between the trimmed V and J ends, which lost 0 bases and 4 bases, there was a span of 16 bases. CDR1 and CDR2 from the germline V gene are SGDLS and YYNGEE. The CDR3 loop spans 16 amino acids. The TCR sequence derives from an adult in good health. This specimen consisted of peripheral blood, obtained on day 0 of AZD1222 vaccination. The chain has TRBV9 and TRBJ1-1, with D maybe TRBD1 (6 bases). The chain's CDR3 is CASSVGVGGAVTEAFF. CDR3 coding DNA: TGTGCCAGCAGCGTAGGTGTGGGGGGCGCAGTCACTGAAGCTTTCTTT.